One and the same sample provided the 20 T cell receptor beta chains below, sequenced in a study of blood T cell repertoires in COVID-19. Clones were sequenced by immunoSEQ multiplex PCR, and TCRdb holds only the in-frame ones, with some missing. The repertoire consists of around 140,000 clones, with 78% occurring once and the leading ten covering just over 6%. Source material: PBMCs or T cells enriched from blood (not recorded which). The source of these receptors is a woman between 50 and 59 years old who had recovered from COVID-19.

This chain links TRBV28 with TRBJ2-7; 10 positions match TRBD1. CDR3 length: 14 residues. The germline V gene encodes CDR1 MDHEN and CDR2 SYDVKM. V shed 5 bases and J 5 bases; nucleotides not matched to a gene: 6. CDR3 coding DNA: TGTGCCAGCAGTAAGACAGGGGGCAGGGACGAGCAGTACTTC. This codes for CASSKTGGRDEQYF.

The chain recombines TRBV5-1 with TRBJ2-1; the match to TRBD1 covers 8 bases. The CDR3 is 14 residues long. V shed 2 bases, J shed 9 bases, and the junction held 7 bases outside the gene matches. Germline V gene sequence: CDR1 SGHRS, CDR2 YFSETQ. The CDR3 DNA sequence: TGCGCCAGCAGCTTTATGACAGGGGAAGGTGAGCAGTTCTTC. Translated, it gives CASSFMTGEGEQFF.

This clone has only a few counts. This chain links TRBV10-1 with TRBJ2-1, with a weak D call TRBD1 (5 bases). V dropped 4 bases and J dropped 1 base, with 8 bases sitting between them. CDR3 size: 14 residues. Looked up from germline, CDR1 is WNHNN and CDR2 is SYGVQD (reference sequence). The DNA of the CDR3 is TGCGCCAGCAGTGGCCCAGGGTCCTACAATGAGCAGTTCTTC. Protein: CASSGPGSYNEQFF.

This clone was detected only a few times. The chain has TRBV28 and TRBJ2-7; D is possibly TRBD1 (5 bases). Trimming left V 5 bases short and J 4 bases short, with 9 bases between. This CDR3 is 12 amino acids long. CDR1 MDHEN and CDR2 SYDVKM come from the germline V gene. CDR3 nucleotides: TGTGCCAGCAGTACCCAGGGTTACGAGCAGTACGTC. This sequence encodes CASSTQGYEQYV.

The V and J genes are TRBV28 and TRBJ2-7; 9 bases are shared with TRBD2. Unmatched junction bases numbered 3, after V lost 6 bases and J lost 3 bases. Germline V gene sequence: CDR1 MDHEN, CDR2 SYDVKM. This CDR3 comprises 13 residues. The CDR3, as DNA: TGTGCCAGCAGGAATAGCGGGAGCTACGAGCAGTACTTC. This codes for CASRNSGSYEQYF.

This clone was detected once. DNA for the CDR3: TGTGCCTGGACCCCCCGGACAGACTACTACACCTTC. Amino acid sequence: CAWTPRTDYYTF. V and J are TRBV30 and TRBJ1-2, with D perhaps TRBD1 (6 bases). Germline V gene data show CDR1 as GTSNPN and CDR2 as SVGIG (reference sequence). The CDR3 extends over 12 amino acids. Trimming removed 4 bases at V and 10 bases at J, with 16 bases between.

The chain joins TRBV19 to TRBJ2-5; weak D call: TRBD1 (6 bases). Trimming left V 3 bases short and J 4 bases short, with 18 bases between. Germline-derived CDR1 and CDR2 are LNHDA and SQIVND (reference sequence). The CDR3 has 16 residues. The CDR3 coding sequence is TGTGCCAGTAGTATTGAATACAGGGTGGGGCGAGAGACCCAGTACTTC. This translates into CASSIEYRVGRETQYF.

V gene TRBV5-1 combines with J gene TRBJ1-2; 9 bases match TRBD1. The ends lost 0 bases at V and 0 bases at J; junction bases unmatched: 6. Germline CDR1 and CDR2: SGHRS and YFSETQ. This CDR3 has 17 amino acids. In DNA form, the CDR3 reads TGCGCCAGCAGCTTGGCACATGACAGGGGGACTAACTATGGCTACACCTTC. Its protein product is CASSLAHDRGTNYGYTF.

The chain joins TRBV4-1 to TRBJ1-3, with D possibly TRBD1 on 6 matching bases. The V end was cut by 3 bases, the J end by 4 bases, with 13 bases between. CDR3 length equals 15 residues. Germline CDR1 MGHRA, CDR2 YSYEKL. The CDR3 DNA is TGCGCCAGCAGCCACAGAGACAGGCGCGGAAACACCATATATTTT. Amino acids: CASSHRDRRGNTIYF.

The J gene is TRBJ1-4, the V gene TRBV9; 7 bases agree with TRBD1. Trimming took 4 bases from V and 5 from J; bases not matched to a gene: 5. Germline CDR1 and CDR2: SGDLS and YYNGEE. The CDR3 consists of 14 residues. The CDR3 region is CASSTWDSNEKLFF. CDR3 DNA: TGTGCCAGCAGCACCTGGGACAGCAATGAAAAACTGTTTTTT.

The chain combines TRBV7-2 with TRBJ2-1; possible D gene TRBD1, 6 bases. Germline V CDR1 and CDR2: SGHTA, FQGNSA. The CDR3 covers 14 residues. The ends were cut back, 1 base at V and 6 bases at J, with 10 bases in the middle. DNA of the CDR3: TGTGCCAGCAGCTTAGGAGACAGGATCAATGAGCAGTTCTTC. Amino acids: CASSLGDRINEQFF.

The rearrangement joins TRBV2 to TRBJ2-1; 7 nucleotides align to TRBD1. Germline values: CDR1 SNHLY, CDR2 FYNNEI. With V trimmed by 7 bases and J by 9 bases, 9 bases remained unmatched. The CDR3 contains 13 residues. Here the CDR3 reads CASTRGPNPEQFF. The DNA of the CDR3 is TGTGCCAGCACGAGGGGGCCGAACCCTGAGCAGTTCTTC.

This rearrangement joins TRBV15 to TRBJ2-7; a weak D match, TRBD2 (5 bases). CDR1 and CDR2 from the germline V gene are LNHNV and YYDKDF (reference sequence). The CDR3 consists of 12 residues. V lost 8 bases and J lost 1, with 9 bases in between. The CDR3: CATARGSYEQYF. Written as DNA, the CDR3 is TGTGCCACCGCCCGGGGATCCTACGAGCAGTACTTC.

The chain carries TRBV12-5 and TRBJ2-3; weak D call: TRBD2 (6 bases). Germline V CDR1 and CDR2: LGHNT, FRNRAP. CDR3 length equals 15 residues. V lost 6 bases to trimming and J lost 4 bases, with 17 bases between them. DNA of the CDR3: TGTGCTAGTGGCCGGACCTTCTCGGGGGCAGATACGCAGTATTTT. Amino acids: CASGRTFSGADTQYF.

Remarks on this clone: The same CDR3 arises from other DNA sequences in this sample as well. V gene TRBV19 combines with J gene TRBJ1-1; 7 nucleotides line up with TRBD1. The CDR3 consists of 13 residues. CDR1 is LNHDA and CDR2 is SQIVND in the germline V gene (reference sequence). J was trimmed by 1 base and V by 6 bases; bases with no gene match: 2. For the CDR3, the DNA is TGTGCCAGTAGGGACAGGCCGAACACTGAAGCTTTCTTT. It codes for CASRDRPNTEAFF.

The chain has TRBV11-2 and TRBJ1-2, with TRBD1 matching over 7 bases. The CDR3 totals 14 residues. The V and J ends lost 4 bases and 12 bases, in that order; junction bases with no gene match: 14. The germline CDR1 and CDR2 sequences are SGHAT and FQNNGV. The CDR3 is CASSSRAAGGSNTF. The CDR3, as DNA: TGTGCCAGCAGCTCTAGAGCGGCAGGGGGATCAAACACCTTC. The complete variable domain, with remaining parts taken from reference TRBV11-2 and TRBJ1-2, reads EAGVAQSPRYKIIEKRQSVAFWCNPISGHATLYWYQQILGQGPKLLIQFQNNGVVDDSQLPKDRFSAERLKGVDSTLKIQPAKLEDSAVYLCASSSRAAGGSNTFGSGTRLTVV.

The chain recombines TRBV6-5 with TRBJ2-1; 7 bases agree with TRBD2. This CDR3 has 14 amino acids. Germline CDR1 reads MNHEY; CDR2 reads SVGAGI. The ends lost 3 bases at V and 8 bases at J; junction bases unmatched: 7. The CDR3 coding sequence is TGTGCCAGCAGTTATCGGGGGGAGGTCGATGAGCAGTTCTTC. Protein: CASSYRGEVDEQFF.

The chain employs TRBV10-1 and TRBJ2-7, with 14 bases that match TRBD2. The CDR3 consists of 16 residues. With 7 bases clipped from V and 1 base from J, the junction kept 6 bases outside the gene matches. Germline V lookup: CDR1 WNHNN, CDR2 SYGVQD (reference sequence). CDR3 nucleotide sequence: TGCGCCAGCATGGGGGGGACTAGCGGGAGATCCTACGAGCAGTACGTC. This sequence encodes CASMGGTSGRSYEQYV.

This clone came up once. This sequence joins TRBV5-8 and TRBJ1-5; 8 positions agree with TRBD1. CDR3 length equals 16 residues. Germline V gene lookup returns CDR1 SGHTS and CDR2 YDEGEE. V dropped 0 bases and J dropped 1; count of bases not matched to a gene: 3. This CDR3 is CASSLGTGWSNQPQHF. The DNA of the CDR3 is TGTGCCAGCAGCTTGGGGACAGGGTGGAGCAATCAGCCCCAGCATTTT.

In nucleotides, the CDR3 is TGTGCCAGCAGCCAAGTTCGCGCGGGGACGGGCGGGGAGCTGTTTTTT. Amino acid sequence: CASSQVRAGTGGELFF. This chain links TRBV3-1 (or the pseudogene TRBV3-2) with TRBJ2-2; D possibly corresponds to TRBD2 (6 bases). CDR1 and CDR2 from the germline V gene are LGHDT and YNNKEL (reference sequence). CDR3 length equals 16 residues. Trimming removed 1 base from V and 7 bases from J, with 16 bases in between.